The clone carrying this TCR beta chain was counted once. The CDR3 is 15 amino acids. Germline V gene data show CDR1 as MDHEN and CDR2 as SYDVKM. J gave up 6 bases and V 4 bases, and 7 bases lay outside the gene matches. These data are taken from a study of blood T cell repertoires in COVID-19. Study details: Samples came from the United States, Italy and Spain, spanning acute and convalescent COVID-19. T cells, B-cell-depleted T cells, or PBMCs provided the cDNA or gDNA that served as material.

Cohort allocation depended upon clinical history that participants reported. Repertoires were generated with immunoSEQ multiplex PCR, while TCRdb's copy carries only in-frame clones and drops some. The sample comprises approximately 450,000 clones, around 89% of which are singletons, and 0.95% to 1.3% rests with the top ten. The sequenced material came from PBMCs or T cells enriched from blood (not recorded which). This chain uses TRBV28 with TRBJ1-2; 11 bases agree with TRBD1. This receptor was obtained from a young man who had recovered from COVID-19. CDR3 residues: CASSSGQGAFNGYTF. The CDR3 DNA follows: TGTGCCAGCAGTTCAGGACAGGGGGCCTTCAATGGCTACACCTTC.